This T cell receptor (beta chain) was sequenced for a study of cytomegalovirus exposure and HLA in healthy donors (dated by TCRdb to about 2017). General notes on the study: According to an earlier analysis of several hundred of the donors, 150 million to 200 million T cells yielded roughly 110 million unique TCR beta sequences and about 300 Gb of sequence data. About 300 gigabases of sequencing data and 70 million to 95 million unique TCR sequences made up an early release that covered over 550 HLA-typed donors. Of the approximately 400 genotyped donors, 81% were placed in the genetic ancestry cluster associated with self-reported Caucasian donors. The study was designed to test whether signatures of past pathogen exposure could be identified by cataloging public T cell receptors. Using immunosequencing, the study profiled T cell repertoires from around 680 subjects and related those repertoires to cytomegalovirus serostatus. Along with the approximately 650-subject first cohort, a separate validation cohort of over 90 different subjects was used. To predict cytomegalovirus infection status, the study combined high-throughput TCR immunosequencing, statistical association of individual TCRs with disease status, and machine learning. To study patterns of TCR occurrence, a later analysis re-analyzed previously published TCR beta repertoires from around 660 donors and added high-resolution HLA genotyping. The later analysis used no new phenotypic data to find candidate immune exposures, relying instead on TCR beta sequences and their occurrence across donors. An earlier analysis of several hundred of the donors applied high-throughput TCR beta sequencing to assess whether each TCR beta V gene segment acted as functional or pseudogenic. Alongside the repertoire data, information on donor age, sex, ethnicity and CMV serostatus was compiled. Genome-wide SNP genotypes for about three fifths of the roughly 670 donors were used in a later genetic analysis, which treated that subset as a discovery cohort. All discovery cohort repertoires had been generated using a single sequencing platform. HLA typing included class I and class II loci at four-digit resolution. The number of typed donors differed by locus: roughly 620-630 for A, B, C, DRB1 and DQB1; 500 to 550 for DQA1; approximately 600 for DPA1; and some 470 for DPB1. Roughly 5 DR-DQ haplotypes were handled as single units for association and clustering, since linkage in the cohort was strong. On average, around 240,000 unique TCR beta nucleotide sequences were sequenced per donor among 398 genotyped donors of the cohort, with roughly 18% of those sequences being non-productive. Results the study describes overall, beyond this receptor: According to a later analysis, TCR association rates differed among HLA loci, with DRB1 alleles showing the most associated TCRs and HLA-C alleles showing the fewest. When HLA alleles, especially DR and DQ, strongly co-occurred, TCR associations were difficult to assign to individual alleles. According to a later analysis, parvovirus B19, influenza, CMV and Epstein-Barr virus appeared linked to several top co-occurrence clusters. The only immune exposure information available for the cohort was CMV serostatus. In an earlier analysis of 587 of the donors, most TCR beta V segments appeared in productive rearrangements about 90% or about 30% of the time, broadly matching IMGT annotations. Sequencing depth was assumed to be roughly uniform across donors in the presence/absence analyses, though that assumption may not hold. A total of about 150 TCR beta chains were listed by the study as associated with cytomegalovirus. This cohort had only TCR beta chains sequenced, and the lack of alpha or paired-chain data limited which features could be detected. Compared with equally common non-associated chains, HLA-associated TCR beta chains in a later analysis were more clonally expanded and had lower generation probabilities. In both the original and validation cohorts, the classifier was reported to diagnose cytomegalovirus status with high specificity and sensitivity. A later analysis associated 15,000 to 20,000 TCR beta sequences with specific HLA alleles at a false discovery rate of 0.05. Linkage disequilibrium might explain the correlated functional status among segregating V segments, but an unknown experimental factor could not be ruled out. The authors suggested that the approach could potentially be extended to other disease states and immunological phenotypes. A further reported finding was that TCR beta sequences accurately predicted the HLA-A and HLA-B alleles for most subjects in the first cohort. Most TCR sequences were seen in very few donors, while some public TCRs were found in many individuals. Because some donors lacked HLA typing at each locus, the association tests relied only on the typed subset. A group of highly shared sequence variants was considered likely to be a technical artifact of the sequencing pipeline. In a later analysis, most CMV-associated TCR beta chains were found to appear HLA-restricted, with HLA associations seemingly driven largely by CMV exposure. In vitro tests confirmed that a few of the cytomegalovirus-associated TCR beta chains recognize cytomegalovirus antigens. A later genetic analysis reported fewer N-insertions in productive TCRs among donors in an Asian-associated ancestry cluster than the roughly 700-donor mean. Because counts were too low, some 17 rarely observed V segments, including chromosome 9 orphons, were excluded from the earlier analysis of around 640 of the donors. In a later genetic analysis, a missense DCLRE1C variant was associated with V-gene and J-gene trimming of TCR beta chains, and the association was replicated in an independent cohort.

As regards this clone: It has no known antigen specificity. Base qualities are not at hand, and no much larger clone is one base apart.

The cohort comprised several hundred healthy bone marrow donors. Cohort members were all nominally healthy when sampled, although unrecorded immune exposures were likely present. CMV serostatus was recorded as positive for 250 to 300 and negative for about 55% of the 666 cohort members, whereas no CMV serostatus was recorded for the donor in question. A peripheral blood sample was collected from each donor, and TCR beta sequencing was performed on peripheral blood mononuclear cells. The Qiagen DNeasy Blood Extraction Kit was used to extract genomic DNA from the blood cell samples. Library preparation used the immunoSEQ multiplex PCR assay. A mixture of 60 forward primers for TCR Vbeta segments and 13 reverse primers for TCR Jbeta segments was used in the multiplex PCR. The CDR3 region of rearranged TCR beta genes was amplified from genomic DNA by a multiplex PCR assay. The Illumina HiSeq System was used to sequence the amplified TCR beta libraries as 87-base-pair reads. The original pipeline was this. A later analysis counted about 82 million unique TCR beta chains across the 550 to 800 repertoires, and about 10 million of these chains were shared by at least two donors. To remove PCR and sequencing errors, raw reads were error-corrected and collapsed into unique sequences using a nearest-neighbor algorithm that merged closely related sequences. Alignment of CDR3 sequences to IMGT reference sequences was used to assign V, D and J gene segments. For a sequence to be retained, at least a six-nucleotide match to both a V gene segment and a J gene segment was required. Rearrangements were called productive when the CDR3 lacked stop codons and stayed in frame with V and J; all others were non-productive. Following IMGT convention, CDR3 was defined as the stretch from the second conserved V-encoded cysteine up to the conserved J-encoded phenylalanine. Sequences without an unambiguous match to a single V gene segment were excluded from the earlier analysis of several hundred of the donors. In an earlier analysis of about 590 of the donors, a V segment was called functional when productive rearrangements were above 56.7%, and segregating when the standard deviation between donors exceeded 5%. A statistical classification framework was built to diagnose cytomegalovirus status from the catalog of TCR beta chain sequences. In a later analysis, V and J genes were assigned by comparing TCR nucleotide sequences against IMGT/GENE-DB human TR gene sequences. The TCRdist pipeline was used in a later analysis to assign CDR3 sequences and most-parsimonious VDJ recombination scenarios. A later analysis defined each TCR beta chain by its CDR3 amino acid sequence plus V-gene family, and excluded reads lacking a unique V-gene family. A later analysis removed 592 highly shared, low-generation-probability nucleotide sequences to deal with suspected cross-contamination and a sequencing artifact. A later analysis calculated a clonal expansion index for each public chain from normalized within-repertoire ranks of inferred template counts. A later analysis computed generation probabilities with a VDJ recombination model fitted to out-of-frame rearrangements, and checked the results against IGoR. In a later analysis, hypergeometric tests were used to score TCR-TCR, TCR-HLA and TCR-CMV co-occurrence, with a repertoire-size bias correction applied to TCR pairs. False discovery rates were estimated in a later analysis by permuting HLA or CMV assignments 20 times. A later analysis grouped co-occurring TCRs with DBSCAN, adding TCRdist sequence similarity when clustering within HLA-allele-positive subsets. Co-occurrence clustering excluded repertoires with fewer than 30,000 or more than 120,000 public chains, plus five with anomalous nucleotide sharing. TCRdb provides this immuneACCESS table in a form limited to in-frame rearrangements. Some clones are lacking; in checked studies, under half of them reflect an unresolved V gene, and why the rest are absent is not known. V, J and clone size are taken as reported in that table, and D and trimming were inferred from the DNA itself. In this sample the table shows about 130,000 clones, 66% of which occur a single time. The ten largest account for under 2% of the sample.

The clonotype originates from a human donor in good health. Sample: PBMCs.

Here is the DNA: TGTGCCAGCAGCGTAGGGACGGACTATGGGCAGCCCCAGCATTTT. This yields the protein CASSVGTDYGQPQHF. The V gene is TRBV9 and the J gene is TRBJ1-5, with no reliable assignment of the D segment. The CDR3, from cysteine to phenylalanine, totals 15 residues. Only the CDR3 part of the read is kept: 45 bases, read in frame from the first base. Trimming at the junction amounts to 0 bases on V and 7 bases on J, and the germline ends lie 14 bases apart. From a lookup of the germline V gene, CDR1 and CDR2 are SGDLS and YYNGEE.